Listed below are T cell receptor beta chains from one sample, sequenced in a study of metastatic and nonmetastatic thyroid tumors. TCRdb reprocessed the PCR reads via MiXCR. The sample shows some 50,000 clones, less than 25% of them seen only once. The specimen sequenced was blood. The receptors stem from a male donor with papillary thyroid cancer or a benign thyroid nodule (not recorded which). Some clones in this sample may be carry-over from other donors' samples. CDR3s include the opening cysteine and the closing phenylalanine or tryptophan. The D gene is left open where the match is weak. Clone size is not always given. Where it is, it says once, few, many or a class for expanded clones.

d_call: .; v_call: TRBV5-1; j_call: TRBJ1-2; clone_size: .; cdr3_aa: CASSTEGNYGYTF; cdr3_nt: TGCGCCAGCAGCACAGAGGGTAACTATGGCTACACCTTC
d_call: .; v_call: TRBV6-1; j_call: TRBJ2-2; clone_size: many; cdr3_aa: CASSKNTGELFF; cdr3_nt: TGTGCCAGCAGCAAGAACACCGGGGAGCTGTTTTTT
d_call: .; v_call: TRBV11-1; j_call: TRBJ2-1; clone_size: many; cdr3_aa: CASSLALVQGWPSNEQFF; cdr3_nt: TGTGCCAGCAGCTTAGCGCTGGTCCAGGGCTGGCCCTCCAATGAGCAGTTCTTC
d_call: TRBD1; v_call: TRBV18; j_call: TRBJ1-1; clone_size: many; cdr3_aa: CASSPGQGFIPNTEAFF; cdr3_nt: TGTGCCAGCTCACCGGGACAGGGTTTTATCCCGAACACTGAAGCTTTCTTT
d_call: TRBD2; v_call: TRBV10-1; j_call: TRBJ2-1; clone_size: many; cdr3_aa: CASSESLAGGNEQFF; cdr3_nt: TGCGCCAGCAGTGAGTCACTAGCGGGGGGCAATGAGCAGTTCTTC
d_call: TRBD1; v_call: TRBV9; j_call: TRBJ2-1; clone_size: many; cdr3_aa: CASSVVQGGHEQFF; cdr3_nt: TGTGCCAGCAGCGTAGTACAGGGGGGACATGAGCAGTTCTTC
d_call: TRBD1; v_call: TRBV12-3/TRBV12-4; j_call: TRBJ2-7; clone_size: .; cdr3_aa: CASSRGQGITYEQYF; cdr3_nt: TGTGCCAGCAGCCGGGGACAGGGGATCACCTACGAGCAGTACTTC
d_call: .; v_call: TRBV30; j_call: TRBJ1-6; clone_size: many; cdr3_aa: CASSLGVNSPLHF; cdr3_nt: TGTGCCTCCTCCCTGGGAGTAAATTCACCCCTCCACTTT
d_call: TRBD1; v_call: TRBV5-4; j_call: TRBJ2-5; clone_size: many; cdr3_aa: CASSYGQEQETQYF; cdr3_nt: TGTGCCAGCAGTTACGGACAGGAGCAAGAGACCCAGTACTTC
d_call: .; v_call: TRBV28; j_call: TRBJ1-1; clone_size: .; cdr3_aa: CDSIFPTENTEAFF; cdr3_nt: TGTGACAGCATTTTTCCAACGGAGAACACTGAAGCTTTCTTT
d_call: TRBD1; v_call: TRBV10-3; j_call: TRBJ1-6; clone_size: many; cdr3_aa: CAISESGTGDAGGNSPLHF; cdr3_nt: TGTGCCATCAGTGAGTCCGGGACAGGGGACGCCGGGGGTAATTCACCCCTCCACTTT
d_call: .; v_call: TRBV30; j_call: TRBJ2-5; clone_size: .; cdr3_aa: CAWSASETQYF; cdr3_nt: TGTGCCTGGAGTGCTTCAGAGACCCAGTACTTC
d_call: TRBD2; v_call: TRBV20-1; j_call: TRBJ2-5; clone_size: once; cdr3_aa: CSAFIAGGNMYQETQYF; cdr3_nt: TGCAGTGCTTTTATAGCGGGAGGTAACATGTACCAAGAGACCCAGTACTTC
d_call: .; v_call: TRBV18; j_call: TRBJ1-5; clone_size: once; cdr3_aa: CASSGPGVGQPQHF; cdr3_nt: TGTGCCAGCTCAGGACCCGGGGTAGGTCAGCCCCAGCATTTT
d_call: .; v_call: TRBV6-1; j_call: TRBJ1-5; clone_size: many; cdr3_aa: CASRKTGGVGNQPQHF; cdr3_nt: TGTGCCAGCAGGAAGACCGGGGGGGTGGGAAATCAGCCCCAGCATTTT
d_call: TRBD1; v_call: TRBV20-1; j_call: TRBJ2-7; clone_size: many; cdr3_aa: CSAKQGTYEQYF; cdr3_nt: TGCAGTGCGAAACAGGGGACGTACGAGCAGTACTTC
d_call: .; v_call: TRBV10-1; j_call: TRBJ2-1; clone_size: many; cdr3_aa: CASSGGKSNEQFF; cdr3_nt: TGCGCCAGCAGTGGGGGGAAATCCAATGAGCAGTTCTTC
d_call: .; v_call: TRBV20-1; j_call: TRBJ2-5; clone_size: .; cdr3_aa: CSAIPQGLGYETQYF; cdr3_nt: TGCAGTGCTATTCCCCAGGGGCTCGGTTACGAGACCCAGTACTTC
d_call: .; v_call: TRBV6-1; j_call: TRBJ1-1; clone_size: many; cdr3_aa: CASTPGLGAFF; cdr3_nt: TGTGCCAGCACGCCAGGCCTTGGTGCTTTCTTT
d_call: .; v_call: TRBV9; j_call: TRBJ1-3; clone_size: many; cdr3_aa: CASSPWGRNTIYF; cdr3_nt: TGTGCCAGCAGCCCCTGGGGCAGAAACACCATATATTTT
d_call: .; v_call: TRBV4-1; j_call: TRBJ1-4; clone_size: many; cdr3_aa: CASSRPGLTNEKLFF; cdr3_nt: TGCGCCAGCAGCCGTCCCGGCCTAACTAATGAAAAACTGTTTTTT
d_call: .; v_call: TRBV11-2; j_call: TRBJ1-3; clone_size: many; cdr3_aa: CASSPTQEASGNTIYF; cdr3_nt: TGTGCCAGCAGCCCAACCCAGGAGGCCTCTGGAAACACCATATATTTT
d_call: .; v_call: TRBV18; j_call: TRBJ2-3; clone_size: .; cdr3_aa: CASSALIQGFTDTQYF; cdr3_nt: TGTGCCAGCTCCGCCCTGATACAGGGTTTCACAGATACGCAGTATTTT